The 28 T cell receptor beta chains given below trace back to one sample, sequenced in a study of shared clonotypes between healthy human individuals. TCRdb keeps only in-frame clones here, not all; method: immunoSEQ multiplex PCR. Of 980,000 or so clones in the sample, 76% were seen once. The sample consisted of memory CD4+ T cells sorted from blood. Described subset: CD45RA-negative fraction. These receptors were obtained from a young man in good health.

V and J are TRBV30 and TRBJ1-2; D unresolved. Germline CDR1 reads GTSNPN; CDR2 reads SVGIG (reference sequence). The CDR3 length is 13 residues. V was cut by 5 bases and J by 3 bases, with 13 bases left in between. The CDR3 here is CAWSLRLDYGYTF. Here the CDR3 DNA reads TGTGCCTGGTCCCTAAGACTTGACTATGGCTACACCTTC.

The rearrangement joins TRBV28 to TRBJ2-4; no definite D call. The CDR3 length is 15 residues. Germline V gives CDR1 MDHEN, CDR2 SYDVKM. Between the trimmed V and J ends, which lost 4 bases and 0 bases, there was a span of 10 bases. Here the CDR3 DNA reads TGTGCCAGCAGTTGGGCCCGCCTAGCCAAAAACATTCAGTACTTC. Its translation: CASSWARLAKNIQYF.

This chain connects TRBV13 to TRBJ2-1, with TRBD2 identical over 8 bases. With V trimmed by 1 base and J by 8 bases, 7 bases remained unmatched. CDR1 and CDR2 from the germline V gene are PRHDT and FYEKMQ (reference sequence). This CDR3 comprises 15 residues. The CDR3: CASSLASGSGYEQFF. The CDR3 DNA follows: TGTGCCAGCAGCTTAGCCAGCGGGAGTGGGTATGAGCAGTTCTTC.

J is TRBJ2-7 and V is TRBV5-6; possible D gene TRBD1, 5 bases. Germline CDR1 SGHDT, CDR2 YYEEEE. The CDR3 is made up of 14 amino acids. Deletions cut 1 base from V and 5 bases from J, with 13 bases between. In nucleotides, the CDR3 is TGTGCCAGCAGCTTGATCAGGGTGAGCAACGAGCAGTACTTC. Its translation: CASSLIRVSNEQYF.

This clone was observed many times. This sample also contains other DNA sequences that code for the same CDR3. The chain is built from TRBV6-5 and TRBJ1-1; D unresolved. The germline V and J ends were trimmed by 4 bases and 4 bases, with 7 bases remaining between them. The CDR3 has 12 amino acids. Germline CDR1 and CDR2: MNHEY and SVGAGI. CDR3 nucleotide sequence: TGTGCCAGCAGTTCATTGGGCACTGAAGCTTTCTTT. This translates into CASSSLGTEAFF.

The J gene is TRBJ1-2, the V gene TRBV28; possible D gene TRBD1, 6 bases. V lost 4 bases, J lost 4 bases, and 13 bases lay in between. Germline assignment: CDR1 MDHEN and CDR2 SYDVKM. The CDR3 has 14 amino acids. For the CDR3, the DNA is TGTGCCAGCAGTTGGGGGGGCTCGGGCTATGGCTACACCTTC. Protein: CASSWGGSGYGYTF.

This clone was picked up a small number of times. The chain uses TRBV21-1 and TRBJ1-5. TRBV21-1 is a documented pseudogene. The CDR3 totals 13 residues. Here the CDR3 DNA reads TGTGCCAGCAGCGGAGGGCCCAATCAGCCCCAGCATTTT. Its protein is CASSGGPNQPQHF.

The rearrangement links TRBV5-1 to TRBJ1-1; D perhaps matches TRBD1 (5 bases). Germline V gives CDR1 SGHRS, CDR2 YFSETQ. V was pared by 4 bases and J by 0 bases, with 10 bases between. The CDR3 is made up of 14 amino acids. Here the CDR3 reads CASSQTALNTEAFF. The DNA for the CDR3 is TGCGCCAGCAGCCAGACAGCCCTGAACACTGAAGCTTTCTTT.

This chain links TRBV6-5 with TRBJ2-2; 7 bases are shared with TRBD1. Trimming took 2 bases from V and 5 from J; bases not matched to a gene: 5. Germline V gene sequence: CDR1 MNHEY, CDR2 SVGAGI. The CDR3 length is 15 residues. CDR3 sequence: CASSYGTAVTGELFF. In DNA, the CDR3 is TGTGCCAGCAGTTACGGGACAGCAGTGACCGGGGAGCTGTTTTTT.

This clone was counted at least ten times. This chain uses TRBV11-2 with TRBJ2-1, with TRBD2 matching over 8 bases. The CDR3 runs to 18 residues. CDR1 SGHAT and CDR2 FQNNGV come from the germline V gene. V was clipped by 5 bases and J by 0 bases; unmatched bases: 12. The chain's CDR3 is CASSPRPPGTSSYNEQFF. The CDR3, as DNA: TGTGCCAGCAGCCCACGGCCTCCCGGGACTAGCTCCTACAATGAGCAGTTCTTC. The full variable domain, completed using reference TRBV11-2 and TRBJ2-1, is EAGVAQSPRYKIIEKRQSVAFWCNPISGHATLYWYQQILGQGPKLLIQFQNNGVVDDSQLPKDRFSAERLKGVDSTLKIQPAKLEDSAVYLCASSPRPPGTSSYNEQFFGPGTRLTVL.

A remark on this clone: This same CDR3 is encoded by further DNA sequences in the sample. CDR3 DNA: TGCGCCAGCAGCTCCGGTGGGAGCACAGATACGCAGTATTTT. This codes for CASSSGGSTDTQYF. V gene TRBV5-1 combines with J gene TRBJ2-3; D is undetermined. The V gene lost 3 bases and the J gene lost 0 bases, with 8 bases spanning the gap. The CDR3 consists of 14 residues. Per the germline V gene, CDR1 is SGHRS and CDR2 is YFSETQ.

This clone was counted once. The V and J genes are TRBV5-1 and TRBJ2-7, with 7 bases lining up with TRBD2. V lost 3 bases to trimming and J lost 0 bases; unmatched junction nucleotides: 12. CDR1 and CDR2 from the germline V gene are SGHRS and YFSETQ. CDR3 size: 17 residues. CDR3 sequence reads: CASSSRPPSGASYEQYF. The DNA for the CDR3 is TGCGCCAGCAGCTCCAGGCCTCCTAGCGGAGCCTCCTACGAGCAGTACTTC.

The rearrangement links TRBV5-4 to TRBJ2-2; no definite D call. With 0 bases removed from V and 4 bases from J, the gap between germline ends came to 7 bases. The CDR3 covers 14 residues. Germline V gene lookup returns CDR1 SGHNT and CDR2 YYREEE (reference sequence). In DNA, the CDR3 is TGTGCCAGCAGCTTGGTGGCAGTCACCGGGGAGCTGTTTTTT. Amino acid sequence: CASSLVAVTGELFF.

The chain links TRBV4-1 to TRBJ2-7; tentatively, D is TRBD2 (6 bases). The CDR3 consists of 18 residues. Germline V gene lookup returns CDR1 MGHRA and CDR2 YSYEKL. The ends were cut back, 0 bases at V and 0 bases at J, with 18 bases in the middle. The CDR3 protein is CASSQDYGSPTYSYEQYF. The CDR3, as DNA: TGCGCCAGCAGCCAAGATTACGGGAGCCCTACGTACTCCTACGAGCAGTACTTC.

This sequence joins TRBV30 and TRBJ2-7; D unclear. The V gene lost 4 bases and the J gene lost 2 bases, with 12 bases spanning the gap. The CDR3 is 13 amino acids. Germline CDR1 GTSNPN, CDR2 SVGIG (reference sequence). As DNA, the CDR3 is TGTGCCTGGAAGGGTAGTCAGCCCTACGAGCAGTACTTC. Protein sequence: CAWKGSQPYEQYF.

The gene calls are TRBV27 and TRBJ1-1; a weak D match, TRBD1 (5 bases). Trimming took 0 bases from V and 6 from J, leaving 17 bases between them. The CDR3 sequence is 16 residues long. Germline V CDR1 and CDR2: MNHEY, SMNVEV (reference sequence). DNA for the CDR3: TGTGCCAGCAGTTTATCGTGGAGGGGACCACCGGCTGAAGCTTTCTTT. Encoded protein: CASSLSWRGPPAEAFF.

This sequence joins TRBV11-2 and TRBJ2-7, with 8 nucleotides matching TRBD2. The germline V gene has CDR1 SGHAT and CDR2 FQNNGV. J gave up 0 bases and V 2 bases, and 6 bases lay outside the gene matches. This CDR3 has 16 amino acids. CDR3 protein: CASSLRLASLSYEQYF. CDR3 sequence (DNA): TGTGCCAGCAGCTTACGACTAGCGAGCCTCTCCTACGAGCAGTACTTC. Complete variable domain (other parts from reference TRBV11-2 and TRBJ2-7): EAGVAQSPRYKIIEKRQSVAFWCNPISGHATLYWYQQILGQGPKLLIQFQNNGVVDDSQLPKDRFSAERLKGVDSTLKIQPAKLEDSAVYLCASSLRLASLSYEQYFGPGTRLTVT.

This sequence joins TRBV7-2 and TRBJ2-5, with 8 bases matching TRBD1. The CDR3 covers 14 residues. Trimming removed 4 bases from V and 5 bases from J; junction bases left unmatched: 6. Germline V CDR1 and CDR2: SGHTA, FQGNSA. The CDR3 loop reads CASSWTGKGETQYF. The CDR3 DNA follows: TGTGCCAGCAGCTGGACAGGGAAAGGCGAGACCCAGTACTTC. Using reference TRBV7-2 and TRBJ2-5 for the parts outside the CDR3, the full variable domain is GAGVSQSPSNKVTEKGKDVELRCDPISGHTALYWYRQSLGQGLEFLIYFQGNSAPDKSGLPSDRFSAERTGGSVSTLTIQRTQQEDSAVYLCASSWTGKGETQYFGPGTRLLVL.

The chain joins TRBV6-1 to TRBJ1-2; D is unclear. The CDR3 covers 13 residues. Germline CDR1 reads MNHNS; CDR2 reads SASEGT. V lost 4 bases and J 1 base, leaving 7 bases between the germline ends. CDR3 residues: CASSVRYNYGYTF. The CDR3, as DNA: TGTGCCAGCAGTGTCCGGTATAACTATGGCTACACCTTC.

This clone was seen a single time. The J gene is TRBJ1-4, the V gene TRBV7-9, with D unresolved. V lost 4 bases and J 6 bases, leaving 9 bases between the germline ends. The length of the CDR3 is 13 residues. Germline CDR1 is SEHNR and CDR2 is FQNEAQ (reference sequence). The CDR3 loop reads CASSWEGDEKLFF. The CDR3 DNA reads as TGTGCCAGCAGCTGGGAGGGTGATGAAAAACTGTTTTTT.

The genes are TRBV14 and TRBJ2-7; TRBD2 aligns across 7 bases. Germline CDR1 is SGHDN and CDR2 is FVKESK. V lost 9 bases to trimming and J lost 7 bases; unmatched junction nucleotides: 9. CDR3 length: 12 amino acids. The DNA of the CDR3 is TGTGCCAGTAAGGGACTAACTTTTGAGCAGTACTTC. It encodes CASKGLTFEQYF.

V is TRBV28 and J is TRBJ2-7; possibly TRBD1 for D (6 bases). CDR1 and CDR2 (germline): MDHEN, SYDVKM. The CDR3 runs 15 residues. V was pared by 3 bases and J by 0 bases, with 12 bases between. The CDR3 is CASSFPGQLSYEQYF. The CDR3, as DNA: TGTGCCAGCAGTTTTCCCGGACAGCTCTCCTACGAGCAGTACTTC.

About this clone: Other DNA sequences in this sample translate to the same CDR3. The CDR3 DNA reads TGCAGCGCTACAGGGAGCTCCTACAATGAGCAGTTCTTC. Amino acids: CSATGSSYNEQFF. This chain uses TRBV29-1 with TRBJ2-1, with a tentative D call TRBD1 (6 bases). There are 13 residues in the CDR3. Germline lookup yields CDR1 SQVTM and CDR2 ANQGSEA. Trimming removed 7 bases at V and 0 bases at J, with 10 bases between.

The chain carries TRBV7-2 and TRBJ1-4; D unresolved. Trimming cost V 0 bases and J 3 bases, with 11 bases left between them. Per the germline V gene, CDR1 is SGHTA and CDR2 is FQGNSA. This CDR3 has 16 residues. CDR3 sequence (DNA): TGTGCCAGCAGCTTAGCCTCAGGAGTCTCTAATGAAAAACTGTTTTTT. Protein: CASSLASGVSNEKLFF.

As concerns this clone: The same CDR3 arises from other DNA sequences in this sample as well. The chain employs TRBV5-1 and TRBJ2-7; D is possibly TRBD1 or TRBD2 (5 bases each). V was shortened by 0 bases and J by 2 bases, with 12 bases between the two germline ends. The CDR3 is made up of 15 amino acids. CDR1 is SGHRS and CDR2 is YFSETQ in the germline V gene. As DNA, the CDR3 is TGCGCCAGCAGCTTGGGGGGCGGGCAGGCCTACGAGCAGTACTTC. Translation: CASSLGGGQAYEQYF. The variable domain in full, completed from reference TRBV5-1 and TRBJ2-7, reads KAGVTQTPRYLIKTRGQQVTLSCSPISGHRSVSWYQQTPGQGLQFLFEYFSETQRNKGNFPGRFSGRQFSNSRSEMNVSTLELGDSALYLCASSLGGGQAYEQYFGPGTRLTVT.

This clone was picked up a small number of times. V and J are TRBV18 and TRBJ2-1, with 8 bases aligning to TRBD2. V lost 3 bases to trimming and J lost 5 bases; unmatched junction nucleotides: 12. Per germline, CDR1 KGHSH and CDR2 LQKENI. This CDR3 has 17 amino acids. CDR3 nucleotide sequence: TGTGCCAGCTCACCCCCGGTGGAGCGGGAGAGAAACAATGAGCAGTTCTTC. Residues: CASSPPVERERNNEQFF. The complete variable domain, with remaining parts taken from reference TRBV18 and TRBJ2-1, reads NAGVMQNPRHLVRRRGQEARLRCSPMKGHSHVYWYRQLPEEGLKFMVYLQKENIIDESGMPKERFSAEFPKEGPSILRIQQVVRGDSAAYFCASSPPVERERNNEQFFGPGTRLTVL.

The rearrangement uses TRBV7-2 and TRBJ2-3; D not resolved. This CDR3 is 16 amino acids long. V shed 2 bases and J shed 2 bases, with 14 bases lying between them. Germline V gene data show CDR1 as SGHTA and CDR2 as FQGNSA. The CDR3 sequence: CASSLTYGILTDTQYF. CDR3 coding DNA: TGTGCCAGCAGCTTAACTTACGGAATTCTCACAGATACGCAGTATTTT.

The J gene is TRBJ1-2, the V gene TRBV7-2; 8 positions agree with TRBD1. Unmatched junction bases numbered 12, after V lost 5 bases and J lost 1 base. Per the germline V gene, CDR1 is SGHTA and CDR2 is FQGNSA. The CDR3 consists of 17 residues. The CDR3 loop is CASSQDLWTGNNYGYTF. CDR3 bases: TGTGCCAGCAGCCAAGATCTCTGGACAGGGAATAACTATGGCTACACCTTC.